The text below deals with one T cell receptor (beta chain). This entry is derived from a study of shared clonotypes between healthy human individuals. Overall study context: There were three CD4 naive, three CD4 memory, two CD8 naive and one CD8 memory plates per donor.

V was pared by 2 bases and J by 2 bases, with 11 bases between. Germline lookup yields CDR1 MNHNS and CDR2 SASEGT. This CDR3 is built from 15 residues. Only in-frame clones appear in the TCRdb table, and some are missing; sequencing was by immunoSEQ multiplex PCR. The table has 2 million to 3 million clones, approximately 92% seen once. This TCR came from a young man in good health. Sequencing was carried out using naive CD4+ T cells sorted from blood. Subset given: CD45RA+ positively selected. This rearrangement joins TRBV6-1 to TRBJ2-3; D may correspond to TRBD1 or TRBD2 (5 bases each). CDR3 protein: CASSEQRGDTDTQYF. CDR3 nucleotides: TGTGCCAGCAGTGAACAGCGAGGGGACACAGATACGCAGTATTTT.